The clone carrying this T cell receptor beta chain was detected ten times or more. Its antigen is currently unknown. The sample is drawn from a study of early T cells in non-severe SARS-CoV-2 infection. Turning to the study itself: Chains stayed unpaired after sequencing of bulk RNA from unsorted whole blood. The study, taken as a whole, reports: CD4 and private specificities were missed by VDJdb matching, which favored anti-spike CD8 responses.

Each cDNA molecule carried a unique molecular identifier. TCRdb ran MiXCR on the 5' RACE reads and lists one entry per CDR3 protein. The top ten hold about 5.4% of the sample, which has tens of thousands of distinct CDR3 sequences, roughly 5% seen once. There are 12 residues in the CDR3. Trimming removed 6 bases at V and 5 bases at J, with 13 bases between. Germline V lookup: CDR1 DFQATT, CDR2 SNEGSKA (reference sequence). This material consisted of whole blood, taken at baseline. This sequence was found in an adult who was a healthcare worker with PCR-confirmed SARS-CoV-2 infection or an uninfected control (not recorded which). The rearrangement uses TRBV20-1 and TRBJ1-2, with D possibly TRBD1 on 6 matching bases. In nucleotides, the CDR3 is TGCAGTGCACAAGAGGGGGGATATGGCTACACCTTC. Translated, it gives CSAQEGGYGYTF.